The 19 T cell receptor beta chains given below trace back to one sample, sequenced in a study of OX40 agonist ivuxolimab in advanced cancers. Data came from immunoSEQ multiplex PCR; TCRdb stores just in-frame clones and leaves some out. The sample has around 19,000 clones, about four fifths seen once. This specimen was CD4+ or CD8+ T cells sorted from blood, taken in a trial of the OX40 agonist ivuxolimab. The receptor set was obtained from an adult with an advanced solid tumor such as melanoma, head and neck, liver or kidney cancer.

In regard to this clone: Without the conserved terminal phenylalanine or tryptophan, this CDR3 likely stems from a read error. V gene TRBV4-2 combines with J gene TRBJ2-7; TRBD2 agrees at 9 bases. The CDR3 spans 16 residues. Germline lookup yields CDR1 LGHNA and CDR2 YNFKEQ. J lost 4 bases, V lost 4 bases, and 11 bases had no gene match. CDR3 loop: CASSPRASGDLYEQYL. In DNA, the CDR3 is TGTGCCAGCAGCCCAAGGGCTAGCGGGGACCTATACGAGCAGTACCTC.

The J gene is TRBJ2-7, the V gene TRBV6-5; D remains unclear. This CDR3 comprises 14 residues. V dropped 0 bases and J dropped 3 bases, with 9 bases sitting between them. The V gene's germline CDR1 is MNHEY and CDR2 SVGAGI. CDR3 protein: CASSYSLLGYEQYF. CDR3 DNA: TGTGCCAGCAGTTACTCGCTTTTGGGCTACGAGCAGTACTTC.

A single count supports this clone. This chain joins TRBV30 and TRBJ2-6, with 9 bases matching TRBD1. This CDR3 has 16 amino acids. Germline values: CDR1 GTSNPN, CDR2 SVGIG (reference sequence). V was pared by 2 bases and J by 0 bases, with 2 bases of the junction left unmatched. The CDR3 sequence is CAWSRTGASGANVLTF. In nucleotides, the CDR3 is TGTGCCTGGAGTCGGACAGGGGCCTCTGGGGCCAACGTCCTGACTTTC.

As DNA, the CDR3 is TGTGCCAGTAGTATCCAGGGACAGAACTATGGCTACACCTTC. Translating gives CASSIQGQNYGYTF. The chain combines TRBV19 with TRBJ1-2; 7 bases match TRBD1. The germline gives CDR1 LNHDA, CDR2 SQIVND (reference sequence). The CDR3 spans 14 residues. Trimming took 3 bases from V and 2 from J; bases not matched to a gene: 3.

The genes are TRBV5-1 and TRBJ2-7; D might be TRBD2 (5 bases). Trimming took 4 bases from V and 4 from J, leaving 12 bases between them. This CDR3 is 13 amino acids long. The germline gives CDR1 SGHRS, CDR2 YFSETQ. The CDR3 coding sequence is TGCGCCAGCAGCACCACTAGTGCTTACGAGCAGTACTTC. It specifies CASSTTSAYEQYF.

The chain uses TRBV9 and TRBJ1-4; D gene unclear. V lost 1 base to trimming and J lost 3 bases, with 7 bases between them. Germline V CDR1 and CDR2: SGDLS, YYNGEE. The CDR3 contains 14 residues. The CDR3 DNA follows: TGTGCCAGCAGCGTACAAGGGTCTAATGAAAAACTGTTTTTT. It specifies CASSVQGSNEKLFF.

The genes are TRBV5-1 and TRBJ2-2; TRBD1 matches 7 bases. Trimming at V came to 0 bases and at J to 3 bases, leaving 5 bases not matched to a gene. The CDR3 sequence is 16 residues long. The germline gives CDR1 SGHRS, CDR2 YFSETQ. The CDR3 DNA reads TGCGCCAGCAGCTTGGCCCCCGACAGGGACACCGGGGAGCTGTTTTTT. This translates into CASSLAPDRDTGELFF.

CDR3 coding DNA: TGTGCCAGTAGTGGACAGGGGACCGGGGAGCTGTTTTTT. This codes for CASSGQGTGELFF. V and J are TRBV19 and TRBJ2-2; 9 bases match TRBD1. CDR3 length: 13 amino acids. Per the germline V gene, CDR1 is LNHDA and CDR2 is SQIVND (reference sequence). V shed 5 bases and J 5 bases; nucleotides not matched to a gene: 0. Full variable domain (remainder filled in from reference TRBV19 and TRBJ2-2): DGGITQSPKYLFRKEGQNVTLSCEQNLNHDAMYWYRQDPGQGLRLIYYSQIVNDFQKGDIAEGYSVSREKKESFPLTVTSAQKNPTAFYLCASSGQGTGELFFGEGSRLTVL.

The J gene is TRBJ2-1, the V gene TRBV30, with TRBD2 matching over 10 bases. The CDR3 is 17 residues long. CDR1 and CDR2 from the germline V gene are GTSNPN and SVGIG (reference sequence). V was clipped by 2 bases and J by 3 bases; unmatched bases: 10. The CDR3 spells CAWSFFRLAGVYNEQFF. The CDR3 bases are TGTGCCTGGAGTTTTTTCCGGCTAGCGGGGGTCTACAATGAGCAGTTCTTC.

The chain uses TRBV19 and TRBJ1-2; D unresolved. The CDR3 sequence is 13 residues long. The germline CDR1 and CDR2 sequences are LNHDA and SQIVND (reference sequence). The V end was cut by 3 bases, the J end by 1 base, with 6 bases between. CDR3: CASSIIGNYGYTF. The DNA of the CDR3 is TGTGCCAGTAGTATCATTGGTAACTATGGCTACACCTTC.

This clone was seen more than once but under ten times. The V call is TRBV7-2, the J call TRBJ2-7; D possibly corresponds to TRBD1 (5 bases). Germline-derived CDR1 and CDR2 are SGHTA and FQGNSA. V was trimmed by 4 bases and J by 4 bases, leaving 11 bases between them. The CDR3 sequence is 13 residues long. CDR3 bases: TGTGCCAGCAGCTCCGGTAGGGGATACGAGCAGTACTTC. Translating it yields CASSSGRGYEQYF.

The J gene is TRBJ2-1, the V gene TRBV30, with 8 nucleotides matching TRBD2. J was trimmed by 1 base and V by 4 bases; bases with no gene match: 6. Germline CDR1 and CDR2: GTSNPN and SVGIG (reference sequence). The CDR3 totals 15 residues. The CDR3 nucleotides read TGTGCCTGGACTCGGCCGGGGGGGTCCTACAATGAGCAGTTCTTC. Its translation is CAWTRPGGSYNEQFF. Full variable domain (outside the CDR3, taken from reference TRBV30 and TRBJ2-1): SQTIHQWPATLVQPVGSPLSLECTVEGTSNPNLYWYRQAAGRGLQLLFYSVGIGQISSEVPQNLSASRPQDRQFILSSKKLLLSDSGFYLCAWTRPGGSYNEQFFGPGTRLTVL.

V usage is TRBV2 and J usage is TRBJ2-1; D unclear. Germline CDR1 is SNHLY and CDR2 is FYNNEI. This CDR3 comprises 13 residues. The V end was cut by 4 bases, the J end by 5 bases, with 9 bases between. The DNA of the CDR3 is TGTGCCAGCAGTGGAGACATAAACAATGAGCAGTTCTTC. As protein: CASSGDINNEQFF.

CDR3 sequence reads: CASGLVQGLAHTGELFF. The DNA of the CDR3 is TGTGCTAGTGGTTTGGTACAGGGTCTAGCGCACACCGGGGAGCTGTTTTTT. V is TRBV12-5 and J is TRBJ2-2; either TRBD1 or TRBD2 may fit D (6 bases each). Germline CDR1 reads LGHNT; CDR2 reads FRNRAP. The CDR3 has 17 amino acids. Trimming removed 0 bases at V and 3 bases at J, with 14 bases between.

This chain joins TRBV7-3 and TRBJ2-5; 9 nucleotides match TRBD1. This CDR3 region has 14 residues. The germline V gene encodes CDR1 SGHTA and CDR2 FQGTGA. V was clipped by 2 bases and J by 5 bases; unmatched bases: 3. This CDR3 is CASSLDRGYETQYF. In DNA form, the CDR3 reads TGTGCCAGCAGCTTAGACAGGGGGTATGAGACCCAGTACTTC.

The chain has TRBV28 and TRBJ2-7, with D perhaps TRBD2 (6 bases). The CDR3 totals 14 residues. Germline loops: CDR1 MDHEN, CDR2 SYDVKM. Between the trimmed V and J ends, which lost 6 bases and 0 bases, there was a span of 12 bases. For the CDR3, the DNA is TGTGCCAGCAGCCCCGTGGGGGGCTCCTACGAGCAGTACTTC. It yields the protein CASSPVGGSYEQYF.

The rearrangement uses TRBV11-2 and TRBJ2-7; 7 positions match TRBD1. V shed 5 bases, J shed 2 bases, and the junction held 15 bases outside the gene matches. CDR1 is SGHAT, CDR2 FQNNGV, per germline. The CDR3 length is 17 residues. This CDR3 reads CASSPRREGQRAYEQYF. CDR3 nucleotides: TGTGCCAGCAGCCCCCGTCGAGAGGGACAGAGGGCCTACGAGCAGTACTTC.

The chain couples TRBV28 to TRBJ1-1; 7 nucleotides agree with TRBD1. The CDR3 has 14 amino acids. The V gene end was trimmed by 6 bases and the J gene end by 4 bases; junction bases not matched to a gene: 8. Germline V gene sequence: CDR1 MDHEN, CDR2 SYDVKM. CDR3 nucleotides: TGTGCCAGCAGACTTCCGGGACAGTCCACTGAAGCTTTCTTT. Its translation: CASRLPGQSTEAFF.

The chain combines TRBV25-1 with TRBJ1-2; tentatively, D is TRBD1 (5 bases). The germline gives CDR1 MGHDK, CDR2 SYGVNS. V was pared by 5 bases and J by 8 bases, with 21 bases between. This CDR3 region has 15 residues. CDR3 coding DNA: TGTGCCAGCAGTTTTTTCGGGACTCCGGAGGACGGCTACACCTTC. It is translated as CASSFFGTPEDGYTF.